Here is one TCR beta chain with its context. Its antigen remains unknown. Through Arm-PCR of CDR3 regions and iRepertoire HTBI primers, TCR beta libraries were built. From the multiplex PCR reads, TCRdb called clonotypes with MiXCR, one entry per CDR3 protein. The data hold 600,000 to 650,000 distinct CDR3 sequences, with under 20% observed a single time. There are 20 residues in the CDR3. Germline V gene sequence: CDR1 SGHDT, CDR2 YYEEEE. V shed 0 bases and J shed 1 base, with 26 bases lying between them. The time point here: newly diagnosed GD, antithyroid drugs for less than 3 months. RNA from PBMCs was the source of the TCR library. The data are from a study of regulatory T cells in long-lasting Graves disease. Study-level results: Persistent disease preferred TRBV28, TRBJ1-2 and TRBJ2-5.

The data were also submitted as part of a second study, on T cells in Graves' hyperthyroidism and ophthalmopathy.

J is TRBJ2-7 and V is TRBV5-6; D is perhaps TRBD2 (6 bases). The source is a woman aged 25 to 45 with Graves disease. Source: peripheral blood mononuclear cells (PBMCs), taken at new diagnosis, from a patient treated with antithyroid drugs. The CDR3 sequence is CASSLAYWEVQAGQSYEQYF. The CDR3 DNA sequence: TGTGCCAGCAGCTTGGCCTATTGGGAGGTGCAGGCAGGCCAGTCCTACGAGCAGTACTTC. Full variable domain (rest looked up from reference TRBV5-6 and TRBJ2-7): DAGVTQSPTHLIKTRGQQVTLRCSPKSGHDTVSWYQQALGQGPQFIFQYYEEEERQRGNFPDRFSGHQFPNYSSELNVNALLLGDSALYLCASSLAYWEVQAGQSYEQYFGPGTRLTVT.